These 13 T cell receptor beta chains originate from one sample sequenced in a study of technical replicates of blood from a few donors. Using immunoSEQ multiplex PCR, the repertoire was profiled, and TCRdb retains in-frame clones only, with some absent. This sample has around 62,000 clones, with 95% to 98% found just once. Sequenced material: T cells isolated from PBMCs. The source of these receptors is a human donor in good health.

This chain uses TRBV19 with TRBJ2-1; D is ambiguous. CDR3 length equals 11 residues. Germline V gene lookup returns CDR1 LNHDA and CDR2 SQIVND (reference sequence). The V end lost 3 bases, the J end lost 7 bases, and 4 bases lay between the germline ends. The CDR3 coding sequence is TGTGCCAGTAGTATTATAAATGAGCAGTTCTTC. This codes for CASSIINEQFF.

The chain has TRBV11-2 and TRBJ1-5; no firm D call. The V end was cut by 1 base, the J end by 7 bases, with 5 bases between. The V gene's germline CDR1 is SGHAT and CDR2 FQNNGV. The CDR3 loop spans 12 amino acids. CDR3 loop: CASSLGEQPQHF. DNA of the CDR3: TGTGCCAGCAGCTTAGGAGAACAGCCCCAGCATTTT.

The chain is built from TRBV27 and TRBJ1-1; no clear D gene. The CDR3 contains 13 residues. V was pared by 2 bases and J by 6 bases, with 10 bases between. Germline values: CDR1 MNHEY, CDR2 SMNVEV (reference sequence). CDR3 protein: CASSLVQRAEAFF. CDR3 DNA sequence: TGTGCCAGCAGTTTAGTCCAGAGGGCTGAAGCTTTCTTT.

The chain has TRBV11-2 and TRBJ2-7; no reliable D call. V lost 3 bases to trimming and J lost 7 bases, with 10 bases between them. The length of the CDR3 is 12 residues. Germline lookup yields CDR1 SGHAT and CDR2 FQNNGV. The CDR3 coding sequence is TGTGCCAGCAGCTTGGCAGAAACGGAGCAGTACTTC. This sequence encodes CASSLAETEQYF.

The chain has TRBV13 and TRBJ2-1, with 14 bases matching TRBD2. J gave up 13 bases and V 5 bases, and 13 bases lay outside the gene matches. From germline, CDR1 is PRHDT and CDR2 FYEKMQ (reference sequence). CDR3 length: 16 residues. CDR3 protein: CASSPPTSGRALVQFF. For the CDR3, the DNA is TGTGCCAGCAGCCCCCCGACTAGCGGGAGGGCCCTAGTCCAGTTCTTC.

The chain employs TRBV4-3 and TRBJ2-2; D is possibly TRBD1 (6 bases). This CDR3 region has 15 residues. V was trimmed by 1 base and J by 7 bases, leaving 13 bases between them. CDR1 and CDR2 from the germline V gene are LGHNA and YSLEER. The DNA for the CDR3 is TGCGCCAGCAGCCAAGTATCAGGGGAAGACGGGGAGCTGTTTTTT. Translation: CASSQVSGEDGELFF.

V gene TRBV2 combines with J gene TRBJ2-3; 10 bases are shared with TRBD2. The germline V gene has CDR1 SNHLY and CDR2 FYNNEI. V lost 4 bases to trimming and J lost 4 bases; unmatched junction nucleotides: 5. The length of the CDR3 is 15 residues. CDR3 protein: CASSAGTSASDTQYF. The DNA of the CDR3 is TGTGCCAGCAGTGCCGGGACTAGCGCCTCAGATACGCAGTATTTT. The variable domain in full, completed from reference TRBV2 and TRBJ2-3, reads EPEVTQTPSHQVTQMGQEVILRCVPISNHLYFYWYRQILGQKVEFLVSFYNNEISEKSEIFDDQFSVERPDGSNFTLKIRSTKLEDSAMYFCASSAGTSASDTQYFGPGTRLTVL.

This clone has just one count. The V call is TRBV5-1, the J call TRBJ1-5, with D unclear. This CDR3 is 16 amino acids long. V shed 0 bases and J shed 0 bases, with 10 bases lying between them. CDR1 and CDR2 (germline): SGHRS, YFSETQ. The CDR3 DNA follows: TGCGCCAGCAGCTTGGGACTAGGGAATAGCAATCAGCCCCAGCATTTT. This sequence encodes CASSLGLGNSNQPQHF.

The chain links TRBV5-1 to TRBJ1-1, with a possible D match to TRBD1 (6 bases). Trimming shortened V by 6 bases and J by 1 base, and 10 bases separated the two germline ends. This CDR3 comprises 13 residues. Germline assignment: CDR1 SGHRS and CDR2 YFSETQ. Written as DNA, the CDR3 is TGCGCCAGCATCAAGGACAGGAACACTGAAGCTTTCTTT. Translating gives CASIKDRNTEAFF.

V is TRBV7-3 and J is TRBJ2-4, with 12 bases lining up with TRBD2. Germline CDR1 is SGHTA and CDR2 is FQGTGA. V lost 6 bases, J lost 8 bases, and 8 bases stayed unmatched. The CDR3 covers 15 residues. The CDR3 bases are TGTGCCAGCAGTCGGACTAGCGGGAACGGGGACATTCAGTACTTC. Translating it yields CASSRTSGNGDIQYF.

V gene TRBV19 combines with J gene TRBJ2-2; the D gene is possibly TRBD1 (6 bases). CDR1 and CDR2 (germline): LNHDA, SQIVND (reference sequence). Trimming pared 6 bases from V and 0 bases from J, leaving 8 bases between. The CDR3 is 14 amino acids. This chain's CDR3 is CASRDSANTGELFF. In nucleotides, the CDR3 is TGTGCCAGTAGGGACAGCGCGAACACCGGGGAGCTGTTTTTT.

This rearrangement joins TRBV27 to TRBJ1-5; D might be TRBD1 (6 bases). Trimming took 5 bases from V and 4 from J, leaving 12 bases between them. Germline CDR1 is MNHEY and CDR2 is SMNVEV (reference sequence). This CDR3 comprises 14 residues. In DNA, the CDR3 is TGTGCCAGCAGTCCCGGGACAAATAATCAGCCCCAGCATTTT. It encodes CASSPGTNNQPQHF.

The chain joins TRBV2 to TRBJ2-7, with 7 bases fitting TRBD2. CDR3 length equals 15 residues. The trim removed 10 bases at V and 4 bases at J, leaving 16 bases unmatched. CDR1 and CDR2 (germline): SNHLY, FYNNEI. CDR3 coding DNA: TGTGCCACCAGGGATGGGGGGGGTGTGGGATACGAGCAGTACTTC. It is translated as CATRDGGGVGYEQYF. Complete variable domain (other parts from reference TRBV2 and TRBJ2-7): EPEVTQTPSHQVTQMGQEVILRCVPISNHLYFYWYRQILGQKVEFLVSFYNNEISEKSEIFDDQFSVERPDGSNFTLKIRSTKLEDSAMYFCATRDGGGVGYEQYFGPGTRLTVT.